Listed below are T cell receptor beta chains from one sample, sequenced in a study of regulatory T cells in long-lasting Graves disease. TCRdb processed the multiplex PCR reads anew with MiXCR; each CDR3 protein has one entry. The sample lists hundreds of thousands of distinct CDR3 sequences, about 30% occurring once. Material: peripheral blood mononuclear cells (PBMCs), obtained when the disease was refractory, from a patient treated with antithyroid drugs. The receptors here all came from a female donor with Graves disease. The CDR3 runs from the conserved cysteine through the conserved F or W. D genes are given only for firm matches. A row's size may be missing; if present it is once, few, many or a size class.

clone size: NA; D gene: NA; V gene: TRBV2; J gene: TRBJ1-1; CDR3 DNA: TGTGCCATCCCTCTTGAAGGGATGGGGGAAGCTTTCTTT; CDR3 protein: CAIPLEGMGEAFF
clone size: few; D gene: TRBD2; V gene: TRBV30; J gene: TRBJ2-2; CDR3 DNA: TGTGCCTGGAGCCCGGGACTAGCGGGAGTTACCGGGGAGCTGTTTTTT; CDR3 protein: CAWSPGLAGVTGELFF
clone size: few; D gene: TRBD1; V gene: TRBV28; J gene: TRBJ1-5; CDR3 DNA: TGTGCCAGCAGTTATAACGGCAGGGGGAATCAGCCCCAGCATTTT; CDR3 protein: CASSYNGRGNQPQHF
clone size: NA; D gene: TRBD2; V gene: TRBV28; J gene: TRBJ2-1; CDR3 DNA: TGTGCCAGCAGTTTTCGGGCGGGAGGGGGTAGCGATGAGCAGTTCTTC; CDR3 protein: CASSFRAGGGSDEQFF
clone size: few; D gene: NA; V gene: TRBV6-2/TRBV6-3; J gene: TRBJ1-5; CDR3 DNA: TGTGCCAGCAGTTATGGTAGGAGGGGCAATCAGCCCCAGCATTTT; CDR3 protein: CASSYGRRGNQPQHF
clone size: few; D gene: NA; V gene: TRBV9; J gene: TRBJ1-2; CDR3 DNA: TGTGCCAGCAGCCCCGCATCGGAGGGCATAGGCTATGGCTACACCTTC; CDR3 protein: CASSPASEGIGYGYTF
clone size: NA; D gene: NA; V gene: TRBV7-2; J gene: TRBJ2-7; CDR3 DNA: TGTGCCAGCAGCTCGACATCGGCTAGCGCCCTCCCGTTCTACGAGCAGTACTTC; CDR3 protein: CASSSTSASALPFYEQYF
clone size: NA; D gene: NA; V gene: TRBV7-9; J gene: TRBJ2-4; CDR3 DNA: TGTGCCAGGGTATTGGGACTTCCTATAGCCAAAAACATTCAGTACTTC; CDR3 protein: CARVLGLPIAKNIQYF
clone size: many; D gene: TRBD1; V gene: TRBV28; J gene: TRBJ1-6; CDR3 DNA: TGTGCCAGCAGTCCTCCGGACAGGGCGAATTCACCCCTCCACTTT; CDR3 protein: CASSPPDRANSPLHF
clone size: few; D gene: NA; V gene: TRBV10-3; J gene: TRBJ1-2; CDR3 DNA: TGTGCCGCCACAGGGTCGGGCTATGGCTACACCTTC; CDR3 protein: CAATGSGYGYTF
clone size: few; D gene: TRBD2; V gene: TRBV7-9; J gene: TRBJ2-5; CDR3 DNA: TGTGCCAGCAGCCCTCGGGAGGGGGAGACCCAGTACTTC; CDR3 protein: CASSPREGETQYF
clone size: few; D gene: NA; V gene: TRBV3-1; J gene: TRBJ1-1; CDR3 DNA: TGTGCCAGCAGCCAAGATCTGGTCGGGGTAGAAGCTTTCTTT; CDR3 protein: CASSQDLVGVEAFF
clone size: NA; D gene: NA; V gene: TRBV28; J gene: TRBJ1-2; CDR3 DNA: TGTGCCAGCAGTTCCCAGAATCTGGACGCCTACTATGGCTACACCTTC; CDR3 protein: CASSSQNLDAYYGYTF
clone size: NA; D gene: TRBD1; V gene: TRBV29-1; J gene: TRBJ2-5; CDR3 DNA: TGCAGCGTGAGACAGGGCCAGACCCAGTACTTC; CDR3 protein: CSVRQGQTQYF
clone size: few; D gene: NA; V gene: TRBV29-1; J gene: TRBJ2-7; CDR3 DNA: TGCAGCGCCGTATCTGGGGAATTGTGGTCCTACGAGCAGTACTTC; CDR3 protein: CSAVSGELWSYEQYF
clone size: NA; D gene: NA; V gene: TRBV30; J gene: TRBJ1-2; CDR3 DNA: TGTGCCTGGAGACTCAAAGGGGGGACGCCTTCTGGCTACACCTTC; CDR3 protein: CAWRLKGGTPSGYTF
clone size: NA; D gene: NA; V gene: TRBV5-4; J gene: TRBJ2-5; CDR3 DNA: TGTGCCAGCAGCTTGGGAGGGGGGAGTGAGACCCAGTACTTC; CDR3 protein: CASSLGGGSETQYF
clone size: NA; D gene: NA; V gene: TRBV4-1; J gene: TRBJ2-7; CDR3 DNA: TGCGCCAGCAGCCTTAGCCCAACAGGAGCCTACGAGCAGTACTTC; CDR3 protein: CASSLSPTGAYEQYF
clone size: NA; D gene: NA; V gene: TRBV20-1; J gene: TRBJ2-7; CDR3 DNA: TGCAGTGCTTCCCCCGGCAGGCGAGCGTTCTCCTACGAGCAGTACTTC; CDR3 protein: CSASPGRRAFSYEQYF
clone size: NA; D gene: TRBD2; V gene: TRBV12-3/TRBV12-4; J gene: TRBJ2-7; CDR3 DNA: TGTGCCAGCAGTTCCCTCACTAGCGGGTTAATCTACGAGCAGTACTTC; CDR3 protein: CASSSLTSGLIYEQYF
clone size: NA; D gene: NA; V gene: TRBV2; J gene: TRBJ2-1; CDR3 DNA: TGTGCCAGCAGTGAACCACAGCCCAATCACAATGAGCAGTTCTTC; CDR3 protein: CASSEPQPNHNEQFF
clone size: many; D gene: NA; V gene: TRBV12-3/TRBV12-4; J gene: TRBJ1-2; CDR3 DNA: TGTGCCAGCAGAAATGACAGGAACTATGGCTACACCTTC; CDR3 protein: CASRNDRNYGYTF
clone size: NA; D gene: NA; V gene: TRBV29-1; J gene: TRBJ1-2; CDR3 DNA: TGCAGCGTTGCGGAAGGGATTAACTATGGCTACACCTTC; CDR3 protein: CSVAEGINYGYTF
clone size: NA; D gene: NA; V gene: TRBV6-1; J gene: TRBJ1-4; CDR3 DNA: TGTGCCAGCAGCTTCAACATCGGGCAGTATGAAAAACTGTTTTTT; CDR3 protein: CASSFNIGQYEKLFF
clone size: few; D gene: NA; V gene: TRBV7-2; J gene: TRBJ1-4; CDR3 DNA: TGTGCCAGCAGTTCCCAGGGGAGAGTGCATGAAAAACTGTTTTTT; CDR3 protein: CASSSQGRVHEKLFF
clone size: NA; D gene: NA; V gene: TRBV5-1; J gene: TRBJ1-1; CDR3 DNA: TGCGCCAGCAGCTTTCGGGAGGTTAACACTGAAGCTTTCTTT; CDR3 protein: CASSFREVNTEAFF
clone size: many; D gene: TRBD1; V gene: TRBV6-1; J gene: TRBJ1-1; CDR3 DNA: TGTGCCAGCAGTGAACCCCACCTCCCCGGGACAGCAATGAACACTGAAGCTTTCTTT; CDR3 protein: CASSEPHLPGTAMNTEAFF
clone size: NA; D gene: NA; V gene: TRBV7-3; J gene: TRBJ2-1; CDR3 DNA: TGTGCCAGCAGCTTAATAGGGGGGCCCCTAATCGGTGAGCAGTTCTTC; CDR3 protein: CASSLIGGPLIGEQFF
clone size: NA; D gene: TRBD1; V gene: TRBV29-1; J gene: TRBJ1-2; CDR3 DNA: TGCAGCGTTTCCACCCCTAGGACAGGGAACGACTATGGCTACACCTTC; CDR3 protein: CSVSTPRTGNDYGYTF